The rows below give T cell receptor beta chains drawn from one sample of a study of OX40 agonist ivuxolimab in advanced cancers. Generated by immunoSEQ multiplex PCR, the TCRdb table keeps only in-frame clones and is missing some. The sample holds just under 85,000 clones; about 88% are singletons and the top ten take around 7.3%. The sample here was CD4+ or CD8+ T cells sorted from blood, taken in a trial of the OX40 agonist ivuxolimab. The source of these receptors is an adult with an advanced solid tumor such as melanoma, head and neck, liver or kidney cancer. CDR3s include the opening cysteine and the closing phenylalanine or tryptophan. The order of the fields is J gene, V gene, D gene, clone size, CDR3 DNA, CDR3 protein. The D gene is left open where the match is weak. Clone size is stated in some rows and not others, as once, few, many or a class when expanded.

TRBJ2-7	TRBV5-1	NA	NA	TGCGCCAGCAGCGGGGGGGGGACAGGCGGACCCTACGAGCAGTACTTC	CASSGGGTGGPYEQYF
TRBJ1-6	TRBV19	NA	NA	TGTGCCAGTAGTATAGAGGGGGGTAAGCCCCTCCACTTT	CASSIEGGKPLHF
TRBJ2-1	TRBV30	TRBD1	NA	TGTGCCTGGAGTGTGCTTCAGGGGGATGAGCAGTTCTTC	CAWSVLQGDEQFF
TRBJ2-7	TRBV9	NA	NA	TGTGCCAGCAGCGTAGGCACAGACTCTCGGCAGTACTTC	CASSVGTDSRQYF
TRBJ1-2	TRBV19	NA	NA	TGTGCCAGTAGTATCAGGGACGGATCTGGGTATGGCTACACCTTC	CASSIRDGSGYGYTF
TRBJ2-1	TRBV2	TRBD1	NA	TGTGCCACAACGAGACAGGGTTACAATGAGCAGTTCTTC	CATTRQGYNEQFF
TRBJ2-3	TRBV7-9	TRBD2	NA	TGTGCCAGCAGCCCCCGGACTAGCGGGAGGGCAGATACGCAGTATTTT	CASSPRTSGRADTQYF
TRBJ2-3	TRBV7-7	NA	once	TGTGCTAGCAGCGTGGACAGAAGCACAGATACGCAGTATTTT	CASSVDRSTDTQYF
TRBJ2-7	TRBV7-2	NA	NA	TGTGCCAGCAGCCCTAGGACCCTTAAGGGGTCCTACGAGCAGTACTTC	CASSPRTLKGSYEQYF
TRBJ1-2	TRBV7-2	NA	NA	TGTGCCAGCAGCGCGACCTATGGCTACACCTTC	CASSATYGYTF
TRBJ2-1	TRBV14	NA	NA	TGTGCCAGCAGCCAAGGCAGGCAATACAATGAGCAGTTCTTC	CASSQGRQYNEQFF
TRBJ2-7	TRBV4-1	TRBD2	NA	TGCGCCAGCAGCCCGCCTAAGGGTAGCGGGCGGACCTACGAGCAGTACTTC	CASSPPKGSGRTYEQYF
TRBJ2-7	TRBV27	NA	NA	TGTGCCAGCAGTTCCGGGACTGGATCTCGGGAGCAGTACTTC	CASSSGTGSREQYF
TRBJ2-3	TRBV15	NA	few	TGTGCCACCAGCAGAGAGTCGTATAGCACAGATACGCAGTATTTT	CATSRESYSTDTQYF
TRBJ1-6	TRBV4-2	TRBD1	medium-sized	TGTGCCAGCAGCCAAGGGACAGGGGCGGATAATTCACCCCTCCACTTT	CASSQGTGADNSPLHF
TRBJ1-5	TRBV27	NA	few	TGTGCCAGCAGTTTATCTCCAGTGAATCAGCCCCAGCATTTT	CASSLSPVNQPQHF
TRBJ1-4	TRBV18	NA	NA	TGTGCCAGCTCACCAACTGCGAAGTACAGGACAAGCAATGAAAAACTGTTTTTT	CASSPTAKYRTSNEKLFF
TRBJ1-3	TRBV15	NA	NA	TGTGCCACCAGCAGAGATCAAATTACAGGGGGAAACACCATATATTTT	CATSRDQITGGNTIYF
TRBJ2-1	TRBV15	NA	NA	TGTGCCACCAGCAGAGCCCGCTACAATGAGCAGTTCTTC	CATSRARYNEQFF
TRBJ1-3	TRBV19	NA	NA	TGTGCCAGTAGTCGCCGGGATACGGCTTCCTCTGGAAACACCATATATTTT	CASSRRDTASSGNTIYF
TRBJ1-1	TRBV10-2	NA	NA	TGCGCCAGCAGCATAGCCCTTTCTGAAGCTTTCTTT	CASSIALSEAFF
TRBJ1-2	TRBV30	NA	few	TGTGCCTGGAGGGGACCGGTTTCCTATGGCTACACCTTC	CAWRGPVSYGYTF
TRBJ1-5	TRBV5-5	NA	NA	TGTGCCAGCAGCTTAGCGGGACGGGTAAATCAGCCCCAGCATTTT	CASSLAGRVNQPQHF
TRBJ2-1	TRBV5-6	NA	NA	TGTGCCAGCAGCTTGGCCGATGAGCAGTTCTTC	CASSLADEQFF
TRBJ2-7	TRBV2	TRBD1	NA	TGTGCCAGCAGACGGACAGGGTTGACGTACGAGCAGTACTTC	CASRRTGLTYEQYF
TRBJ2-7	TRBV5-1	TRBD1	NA	TGCGCCAGCAGCATCCAGGGGGTAAACGAGCAGTACTTC	CASSIQGVNEQYF
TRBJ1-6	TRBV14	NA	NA	TGTGCCAGCAGCCAACACGGGGGATTTAATTCACCCCTCCACTTT	CASSQHGGFNSPLHF
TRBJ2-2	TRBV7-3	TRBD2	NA	TGTGCCAGCAGCTTAAGGCCTAGCGGTTCGAACACCGGGGAGCTGTTTTTT	CASSLRPSGSNTGELFF
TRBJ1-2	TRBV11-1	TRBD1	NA	TGTGCCAGCAGCGTACGACAGGGGGGCTATGGCTACACCTTC	CASSVRQGGYGYTF
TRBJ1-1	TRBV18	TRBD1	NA	TGTGCCAGCTCATTTTCGACAGGGGGAAACACTGAAGCTTTCTTT	CASSFSTGGNTEAFF
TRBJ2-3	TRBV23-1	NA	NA	TGCGCCAGCAGTCAATGGGAAGGGAGGCCAGATACGCAGTATTTT	CASSQWEGRPDTQYF
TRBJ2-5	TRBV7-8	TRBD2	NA	TGTGCCAGCAGCCCCCTGACGGGGGGGCCAGGGGAGACCCAGTACTTC	CASSPLTGGPGETQYF
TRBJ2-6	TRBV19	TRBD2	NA	TGTGCCAGTAGTATAACACAGAAGACTAGCGGGAGGCCTAGCTCTGGGGCCAACGTCCTGACTTTC	CASSITQKTSGRPSSGANVLTF
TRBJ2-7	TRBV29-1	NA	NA	TGCAGCGTCCAGGGGGGGCTGAACGAGCAGTACTTC	CSVQGGLNEQYF
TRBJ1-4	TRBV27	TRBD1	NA	TGTGCCAGCAGTTCCTGGACAGGGGGGAATAAGCTTGGGGGTGAAAAACTGTTTTTT	CASSSWTGGNKLGGEKLFF
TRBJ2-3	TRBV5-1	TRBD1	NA	TGCGCCAGCAGCATCCGGGACAGGGCGGCAGATACGCAGTATTTT	CASSIRDRAADTQYF
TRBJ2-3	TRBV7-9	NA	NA	TGTGCCAGCAGCTTAGGAGGGGCTCGGGGAGATACGCAGTATTTT	CASSLGGARGDTQYF
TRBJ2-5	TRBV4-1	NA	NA	TGCGCCAGCAGCCAAGGGTTGGACTATCGAGAGACCCAGTACTTC	CASSQGLDYRETQYF
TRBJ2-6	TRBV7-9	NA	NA	TGTGCCAGCAGCCCTCGGACCTCTGGGGCCAACGTCCTGACTTTC	CASSPRTSGANVLTF
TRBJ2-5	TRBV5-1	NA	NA	TGCGCCAGCAGCTTTGCTGGGGTGGAGGAGACCCAGTACTTC	CASSFAGVEETQYF
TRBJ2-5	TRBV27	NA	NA	TGTGCCAGCAGTTTATTGGCATTGGGGACACGTGGCCGGGAGCAGTACTTC	CASSLLALGTRGREQYF
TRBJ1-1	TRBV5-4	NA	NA	TGTGCCAGCAGCTCGGGAAGGGGGAACACTGAAGCTTTCTTT	CASSSGRGNTEAFF
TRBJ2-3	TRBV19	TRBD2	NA	TGTGCCAGTGGTACTAGCGGGAGCACAGATACGCAGTATTTT	CASGTSGSTDTQYF
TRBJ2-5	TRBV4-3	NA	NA	TGCGCCAGCAGCCAAGAACCGACTGGAACAGGGGAGACCCAGTACTTC	CASSQEPTGTGETQYF
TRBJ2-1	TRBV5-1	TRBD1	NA	TGCGCCAGCAGAACCGGGACAGGGTTAAATGAGCAGTTCTTC	CASRTGTGLNEQFF
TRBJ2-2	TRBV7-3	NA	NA	TGTGCCAGCAGCCCGACAGGGAACACCGGGGAGCTGTTTTTT	CASSPTGNTGELFF
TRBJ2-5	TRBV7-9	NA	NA	TGTGCCAGCAGGTCAGTCTGGCCGCAAGAGACCCAGTACTTC	CASRSVWPQETQYF
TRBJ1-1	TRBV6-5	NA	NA	TGTGCCAGCAGCCGAAGAGGAGGACAAGCTTTCTTT	CASSRRGGQAFF
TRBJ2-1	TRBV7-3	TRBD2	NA	TGTGCCAGCAGCTTAGGGCTAGCGGGAGGCAGAGAGCAGTTCTTC	CASSLGLAGGREQFF
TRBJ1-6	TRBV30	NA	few	TGTGCCACCCGGGTCGGAAATTCACCCCTCCACTTT	CATRVGNSPLHF